These 29 T cell receptor beta chains came from one sample sequenced in a study of tumor-infiltrating lymphocytes in primary liver carcinoma. A primer in the constant region served to generate TCR beta cDNA from roughly 450 ng of total RNA. For TCR beta, libraries were produced by three nested multiplex PCR rounds using slightly modified ARM-PCR. TRBV1-TRBV30 forward and Cbeta reverse primers drove the first two approximately 10-cycle rounds. TCRdb analysed the multiplex PCR reads with MiXCR anew, one entry per CDR3 protein. The profile shows about 200,000 distinct CDR3 sequences, less than 65% of them singletons. For blood RNA, unsorted whole blood served as the source, and germline DNA was extracted too. Specimen: peripheral blood. The source is a woman aged 55-69 years with primary liver carcinoma and hepatitis B virus infection.

The rearrangement links TRBV11-3 to TRBJ2-3, with a tentative D call TRBD2 (6 bases). The germline V gene has CDR1 SGHNT and CDR2 YENEEA. Trimming removed 11 bases from V and 5 bases from J, with 20 bases in between. The length of the CDR3 is 14 residues. The CDR3 sequence is CACSSGSGIDTQYF. DNA for the CDR3: TGTGCCTGTAGCTCCGGGAGCGGCATAGATACGCAGTATTTT.

This clonotype showed up just a few times. Compared with germline, one end of the junction differs, possibly owing to a read error. The V and J genes are TRBV4-2 and TRBJ2-2, with D perhaps matching TRBD2 (6 bases). Per the germline V gene, CDR1 is LGHNA and CDR2 is YNFKEQ. The CDR3 length is 16 residues. CDR3 sequence: CVSSQEGGARTGELFF. DNA for the CDR3: TGTGTCAGCAGCCAGGAGGGCGGGGCGAGGACCGGGGAGCTGTTTTTT.

The chain uses TRBV12-3 or TRBV12-4 and TRBJ2-2; 8 nucleotides align to TRBD1. V lost 2 bases to trimming and J lost 1 base; unmatched junction nucleotides: 3. The length of the CDR3 is 16 residues. The CDR3: CASSLKGTGNTGELFF. Here the CDR3 DNA reads TGTGCCAGCAGTTTAAAAGGGACAGGGAACACCGGGGAGCTGTTTTTT.

There are a few counts of this clonotype. This clone may be a read error of a much larger clone one base away. The chain links TRBV29-1 to TRBJ1-3; TRBD1 is a possible D gene (6 bases). CDR3 length: 16 residues. Trimming removed 7 bases from V and 4 bases from J, with 23 bases in between. Germline V gene sequence: CDR1 SQVTM, CDR2 ANQGSEA. CDR3 region: CSARTDLSSHGNTIYF. Here the CDR3 DNA reads TGCAGCGCCCGGACAGACCTGAGTTCCCACGGAAACACCATATATTTT.

The gene calls are TRBV28 and TRBJ1-1; maybe TRBD1 (5 bases). There are 14 residues in the CDR3. Trimming took 3 bases from V and 3 from J, leaving 11 bases between them. The germline CDR1 and CDR2 sequences are MDHEN and SYDVKM. The CDR3 DNA follows: TGTGCCAGCAGTTTGAGGGTAGGGGACACTGAAGCTTTCTTT. Residues: CASSLRVGDTEAFF.

Notes on this clonotype: At one of its ends the junction is not consistent with the germline gene, which may arise from a read error. The DNA of the CDR3 is TGTGCCAGCAGCTTTGTTGAAAGGGGCAGAAGAGATTATTCACCCCTCCGCTTT. Protein product: CASSFVERGRRDYSPLRF. The rearrangement links TRBV11-2 to TRBJ1-6, with D perhaps TRBD1 (5 bases). The CDR3 runs to 18 residues. Per germline, CDR1 SGHAT and CDR2 FQNNGV. Drawing the rest from reference TRBV11-2 and TRBJ1-6, the complete variable domain is EAGVAQSPRYKIIEKRQSVAFWCNPISGHATLYWYQQILGQGPKLLIQFQNNGVVDDSQLPKDRFSAERLKGVDSTLKIQPAKLEDSAVYLCASSFVERGRRDYSPLRFGNGTRLTVT.

For this clonotype: One junction end does not reproduce the germline sequence, and a read error may be involved. For the CDR3, the DNA is TGTGCTAGCAGCTTAGCTATAGGGGAAGAGACCCAGTACTTC. Translating it yields CASSLAIGEETQYF. J is TRBJ2-5 and V is TRBV11-2; tentative D call: TRBD1 (5 bases). Germline lookup yields CDR1 SGHAT and CDR2 FQNNGV. This CDR3 region has 14 residues.

This clonotype was observed many times. V is TRBV14 and J is TRBJ2-7; 8 positions match TRBD2. Germline trimming cut 1 base from V and 3 bases from J; bases unmatched to any gene: 2. The CDR3 runs 14 residues. The germline V gene has CDR1 SGHDN and CDR2 FVKESK. This CDR3 is CASSQGREGYEQYF. CDR3 DNA sequence: TGTGCCAGCAGCCAAGGTCGGGAGGGCTACGAGCAGTACTTC.

About this clonotype: Compared with germline, one end of the junction differs, possibly owing to a read error. This sequence joins TRBV11-2 and TRBJ2-7, with a tentative D call TRBD1 (6 bases). This CDR3 has 14 residues. Germline lookup yields CDR1 SGHAT and CDR2 FQNNGV. CDR3 in amino acids: CDSSLGAGGHEQYF. The CDR3 DNA follows: TGTGACAGCAGCTTAGGGGCTGGGGGCCACGAGCAGTACTTC.

CDR3 amino acids: CASSYRGQGTGYTF. Written as DNA, the CDR3 is TGTGCCAGCAGTTATAGAGGACAGGGAACCGGCTACACCTTC. V usage is TRBV6-5 and J usage is TRBJ1-2, with 8 bases aligning to TRBD1. The germline CDR1 and CDR2 sequences are MNHEY and SVGAGI. This CDR3 is 14 amino acids long. V was clipped by 3 bases and J by 8 bases; unmatched bases: 8.

The chain recombines TRBV6-6 with TRBJ1-3; no definite D call. The CDR3 sequence is 13 residues long. V was pared by 6 bases and J by 3 bases, with 9 bases between. Germline V gene sequence: CDR1 MNHNY, CDR2 SVGAGI (reference sequence). The CDR3 here is CASSPLGGNTIYF. Here the CDR3 DNA reads TGTGCCAGCAGCCCCTTAGGTGGAAACACCATATATTTT.

This clonotype was detected only a few times. This sequence joins TRBV28 and TRBJ1-1, with D perhaps TRBD1 (6 bases). The CDR3 sequence is 15 residues long. The germline V and J ends were trimmed by 5 bases and 1 base, with 14 bases remaining between them. Germline CDR1 and CDR2: MDHEN and SYDVKM. This chain's CDR3 is CASSPPGQKNTEAFF. The CDR3 nucleotides read TGTGCCAGCAGTCCACCGGGACAAAAGAACACTGAAGCTTTCTTT.

As for this clonotype: Relative to the germline gene, one junction end is altered; a read error may explain this. The chain carries TRBV7-9 and TRBJ2-1; TRBD2 is a possible D gene (5 bases). CDR1 is SEHNR and CDR2 is FQNEAQ in the germline V gene (reference sequence). The CDR3 is 15 residues long. For the CDR3, the DNA is TGTGCCAGCGGCTTACGAGGCAGGAGGAACAATGAGCAGTTCTTC. Translation gives CASGLRGRRNNEQFF.

Concerning this clonotype itself: Being one base from a much bigger clone, this may be a read error. The chain joins TRBV6-5 to TRBJ1-5, with 7 bases matching TRBD1. The CDR3 contains 15 residues. Germline CDR1 is MNHEY and CDR2 is SVGAGI. The CDR3, as DNA: TGTGTCAGCAGTTACAACAGGGGAAGCAATCAGCCCCAGCATTTT. Its translation: CVSSYNRGSNQPQHF.

This chain links TRBV5-1 with TRBJ2-5; TRBD2 matches at 7 bases. The CDR3 is made up of 15 amino acids. J was trimmed by 3 bases and V by 4 bases; bases with no gene match: 9. CDR1 and CDR2 (germline): SGHRS, YFSETQ. CDR3 in amino acids: CASSGGDPREETQYF. The CDR3 bases are TGCGCCAGCAGCGGGGGGGACCCGAGGGAAGAGACCCAGTACTTC.

This clonotype was observed a handful of times. A clone one base away is much larger, so this may be a read error. The chain joins TRBV29-1 to TRBJ1-2; 7 nucleotides match TRBD1. From germline, CDR1 is SQVTM and CDR2 ANQGSEA. This CDR3 region has 11 residues. DNA of the CDR3: TGCACCGCGGGACAGAACTATGACTACACCTTC. Translation: CTAGQNYDYTF.

As to this clonotype: Just one base apart from a much larger clone, this may be a read error. This chain connects TRBV6-5 to TRBJ2-7; perhaps TRBD2 as D (7 bases). CDR3 size: 15 residues. Germline CDR1 MNHEY, CDR2 SVGAGI. The CDR3 DNA is TGTTCCAGCAGTTACCGGTCGGGGGGCTTCTACGAGCAGTACTTC. It is translated as CSSSYRSGGFYEQYF.

This clonotype was observed at least ten times. CDR3 coding DNA: TGCAGCGTTGAGGGCCCGCTCCCCTCTCAAGAGACCCAGTACTTC. It translates to CSVEGPLPSQETQYF. V gene TRBV29-1 combines with J gene TRBJ2-5; unclear D gene. This CDR3 comprises 15 residues. CDR1 is SQVTM, CDR2 ANQGSEA, per germline. V was shortened by 3 bases and J by 2 bases, with 16 bases between the two germline ends.

For this clonotype: Mismatch with germline at one junction end may stem from a read error. The V call is TRBV6-1, the J call TRBJ1-1; D is uncertain. Germline CDR1 reads MNHNS; CDR2 reads SASEGT. This CDR3 is 13 amino acids long. DNA of the CDR3: TGTGCCAGCAGTGACGGGGTCCACACTGAAGCTCTCTTT. Protein product: CASSDGVHTEALF.

This clonotype was counted a few times. The gene calls are TRBV28 and TRBJ2-7; TRBD1 agrees at 9 bases. The germline CDR1 and CDR2 sequences are MDHEN and SYDVKM. The CDR3 contains 16 residues. V lost 4 bases to trimming and J lost 6 bases; unmatched junction nucleotides: 13. CDR3 residues: CASSSLQGADFGEQYF. The CDR3 nucleotides are TGTGCCAGCAGTTCCCTACAGGGGGCAGATTTTGGCGAGCAGTACTTC.

Turning to this clonotype: Germline and junction disagree at one end, which may indicate a read error. The chain employs TRBV12-3 or TRBV12-4 and TRBJ2-1, with 8 bases identical to TRBD2. The CDR3 extends over 15 amino acids. In DNA form, the CDR3 reads TGTGCCAGCAGTCCTCCGGGACTAGAGTACAATGAGCTGTTCTTC. This gives the protein CASSPPGLEYNELFF.

Regarding this clonotype: It may be a read error: a sequence one base away is much more abundant. The rearrangement joins TRBV5-5 to TRBJ1-4; D remains unclear. Germline V gene data show CDR1 as SGHKS and CDR2 as YYEKEE (reference sequence). Trimming took 6 bases from V and 2 from J, leaving 11 bases between them. The CDR3 loop spans 14 amino acids. Written as DNA, the CDR3 is TGTGCCAGCACCACTTTCGCGACTAATGAAAAACTGTTTTTT. It yields the protein CASTTFATNEKLFF. Using reference TRBV5-5 and TRBJ1-4 for the parts outside the CDR3, the full variable domain is DAGVTQSPTHLIKTRGQQVTLRCSPISGHKSVSWYQQVLGQGPQFIFQYYEKEERGRGNFPDRFSARQFPNYSSELNVNALLLGDSALYLCASTTFATNEKLFFGSGTQLSVL.

In regard to this clonotype: Since a much larger clone is just one base distant, this may be a read error. This chain links TRBV12-5 with TRBJ1-1; TRBD1 agrees at 9 bases. CDR1 LGHNT and CDR2 FRNRAP come from the germline V gene. This CDR3 spans 15 amino acids. The CDR3 loop reads CASGEKQGASTETFF. The CDR3 nucleotides are TGTGCTAGTGGTGAGAAACAGGGGGCAAGTACTGAAACTTTCTTT. Looking up the rest from reference TRBV12-5 and TRBJ1-1 gives the full variable domain: DARVTQTPRHKVTEMGQEVTMRCQPILGHNTVFWYRQTMMQGLELLAYFRNRAPLDDSGMPKDRFSAEMPDATLATLKIQPSEPRDSAVYFCASGEKQGASTETFFGQGTRLTVV.

About this clonotype: One end of the junction is discordant with germline, which a read error may explain. The rearrangement joins TRBV12-3 or TRBV12-4 to TRBJ2-3; D unclear. The CDR3 covers 17 residues. CDR3 sequence: CASSSAAHYASTDTQFF. In nucleotides, the CDR3 is TGTGCCAGCAGTTCCGCCGCTCACTACGCGAGCACAGATACGCAGTTTTTT.

This clonotype has at least ten counts. The chain employs TRBV6-2 or TRBV6-3 and TRBJ2-6; D is undetermined. Trimming took 10 bases from V and 2 from J, leaving 18 bases between them. Germline V gives CDR1 MNHEY, CDR2 SVGEGT. The CDR3 consists of 16 residues. The CDR3 is CATTWAKDPGANVLTF. CDR3 sequence (DNA): TGTGCCACCACTTGGGCAAAAGACCCTGGGGCCAACGTCCTGACTTTC.

Details on this clonotype: One base away lies a much larger clone, so this may be a sequencing read error. The chain uses TRBV4-1 and TRBJ2-4, with D uncertain. CDR1 and CDR2 (germline): MGHRA, YSYEKL. The CDR3 covers 17 residues. Trimming shortened V by 3 bases and J by 3 bases, and 18 bases separated the two germline ends. The chain's CDR3 is CASSQPTIAMGKNIQYF. CDR3 nucleotide sequence: TGCGCCAGCAGCCAGCCCACCATTGCCATGGGCAAAAACATTCAGTACTTC.

A few counts support this clonotype. With a much larger clone just one base away, this may be a read error. This chain uses TRBV6-1 with TRBJ1-1; no definite D call. V was trimmed by 10 bases and J by 0 bases, leaving 18 bases between them. The CDR3 runs to 15 residues. Per the germline V gene, CDR1 is MNHNS and CDR2 is SASEGT. In nucleotides, the CDR3 is TGTGCCACCGCGCGCGATCTGGCGATGAACACTGAAGCTTTCTTT. It translates to CATARDLAMNTEAFF.

Details on this clonotype: The conserved phenylalanine or tryptophan is not found at the CDR3 terminus, so this likely reflects a read error. The rearrangement uses TRBV12-3 or TRBV12-4 and TRBJ2-5, with 14 bases lining up with TRBD2. V trimming: 4 bases; J trimming: 5 bases; junction bases outside the gene matches: 3. The CDR3 spans 15 residues. This CDR3 is CASSSRLAGGETQYY. The DNA for the CDR3 is TGTGCCAGCAGTTCGAGACTAGCGGGAGGGGAGACCCAGTACTAC.

This clonotype was detected a few times. The rearrangement joins TRBV21-1 to TRBJ2-5; TRBD1, the table's D call, was not compared with the DNA. TRBV21-1 is annotated as a pseudogene. The CDR3 runs to 11 residues. In DNA form, the CDR3 reads TGTGCCGGGGGCCGGCGAGAGACCCAGTACTTC. Its translation: CAGGRRETQYF.